This is a list of T cell receptor beta chains from one sample in a study of technical replicates of blood from several donors. Clones were sequenced by immunoSEQ multiplex PCR, and TCRdb holds only the in-frame ones, with some missing. The table has fewer than 95,000 clones, approximately 93% seen once. Sequencing was carried out using T cells isolated from PBMCs. The receptors were sampled from a human donor in good health. Each CDR3 is given with its conserved first and last residue. Each record gives: J gene, D gene, V gene, clone size, CDR3 protein, CDR3 DNA. D genes are given only for firm matches. Clone size is stated in some rows and not others, as once, few, many or a class when expanded.

>TRBJ2-1|NA|TRBV7-3|NA
CASSSVPYNEQFF
TGTGCCAGCAGCTCGGTCCCCTACAATGAGCAGTTCTTC
>TRBJ2-2|NA|TRBV5-6|once
CASSPTEGHRELFF
TGTGCCAGCAGCCCAACCGAGGGACACCGGGAGCTGTTTTTT
>TRBJ2-7|NA|TRBV27|NA
CASSLYSGSYEQYF
TGTGCCAGCAGTTTGTATAGCGGCTCCTACGAGCAGTACTTC
>TRBJ2-7|TRBD1|TRBV4-1|once
CASSIGGAESPYEQYF
TGCGCCAGCAGCATAGGGGGCGCTGAAAGTCCCTACGAGCAGTACTTC
>TRBJ2-7|NA|TRBV25-1|NA
CASRDSYEQYF
TGTGCCAGCAGGGACAGTTACGAGCAGTACTTC
>TRBJ2-3|TRBD1|TRBV6-6|NA
CASAPGQDGTDTQYF
TGTGCCAGCGCTCCGGGACAGGATGGCACAGATACGCAGTATTTT
>TRBJ2-2|NA|TRBV28|NA
CASSLAGIDFGELFF
TGTGCCAGCAGTTTGGCAGGGATCGATTTCGGGGAGCTGTTTTTT
>TRBJ2-1|NA|TRBV5-1|NA
CASSAVPNEQFF
TGCGCCAGCTCAGCGGTCCCCAATGAGCAGTTCTTC
>TRBJ2-7|TRBD1|TRBV7-7|NA
CASSHRTGGLYEQYF
TGTGCCAGCAGCCACCGGACAGGGGGCTTGTACGAGCAGTACTTC
>TRBJ2-3|TRBD2|TRBV5-4|NA
CASSPSGGPLDGTDTQYF
TGTGCCAGCAGCCCCAGCGGGGGGCCCCTCGATGGCACAGATACGCAGTATTTT
>TRBJ1-5|NA|TRBV28|once
CASSTRDSLGQPQHF
TGTGCCAGCAGTACCAGGGATAGTTTGGGCCAGCCCCAGCATTTT
>TRBJ1-2|NA|TRBV4-2|once
CASSQDWGVGYGYTF
TGTGCCAGCAGCCAAGATTGGGGAGTTGGGTATGGCTACACCTTC
>TRBJ2-2|TRBD1|TRBV6-5|NA
CASRQGANTGELFF
TGTGCCAGCAGGCAGGGGGCAAACACCGGGGAGCTGTTTTTT
>TRBJ2-2|TRBD2|TRBV9|NA
CASSVVGGYLAGELFF
TGTGCCAGCAGCGTTGTGGGAGGGTATTTGGCCGGGGAGCTGTTTTTT
>TRBJ1-1|TRBD1|TRBV6-5|NA
CASSYYGTGEAFF
TGTGCCAGCAGTTATTACGGGACAGGGGAAGCTTTCTTT
>TRBJ2-1|TRBD1|TRBV5-1|NA
CASSARQGDYNEQFF
TGCGCCAGCAGCGCCCGACAGGGGGACTACAATGAGCAGTTCTTC
>TRBJ2-3|TRBD2|TRBV6-1|NA
CASGGLAGGQGTQYF
TGTGCCAGCGGGGGACTAGCGGGGGGACAAGGTACGCAGTATTTT
>TRBJ1-1|NA|TRBV29-1|NA
CSAPGGSTEAFF
TGCAGCGCCCCCGGGGGGTCCACTGAAGCTTTCTTT
>TRBJ2-1|NA|TRBV7-9|NA
CASSLAEPSGEQFF
TGTGCCAGCAGCTTAGCGGAACCCTCGGGGGAGCAGTTCTTC
>TRBJ1-1|NA|TRBV29-1|once
CSVRRGTEAFF
TGCAGCGTTCGGCGGGGCACTGAAGCTTTCTTT
>TRBJ2-2|TRBD2|TRBV27|NA
CASSPTSGSIDTGELFF
TGTGCCAGCAGTCCCACTAGCGGGAGCATCGACACCGGGGAGCTGTTTTTT
>TRBJ2-1|TRBD2|TRBV30|NA
CAWSFGGGAYNEQFF
TGTGCCTGGAGTTTCGGGGGGGGCGCCTACAATGAGCAGTTCTTC
>TRBJ1-2|TRBD1|TRBV7-8|NA
CASSLASHRGWGGYTF
TGTGCCAGCAGCTTAGCGTCCCACAGGGGCTGGGGCGGCTACACCTTC
>TRBJ2-2|NA|TRBV7-3|NA
CASSLSPRGTTGELFF
TGTGCCAGCAGCTTATCTCCTCGGGGGACTACCGGGGAGCTGTTTTTT
>TRBJ2-1|NA|TRBV5-6|NA
CASSPRGTLIRNEQFF
TGTGCCAGCAGCCCACGCGGGACTTTAATTAGGAATGAGCAGTTCTTC
>TRBJ2-7|NA|TRBV2|NA
CASSEYGEMRKDEQYF
TGTGCCAGCAGTGAGTACGGGGAAATGAGAAAAGACGAGCAGTACTTC
>TRBJ2-7|TRBD2|TRBV5-4|NA
CASSLLAGAEQYF
TGTGCCAGCAGCCTTCTAGCGGGGGCAGAGCAGTACTTC
>TRBJ2-1|TRBD1|TRBV5-1|NA
CASSSGDRGLDNEQFF
TGCGCCAGCAGCTCTGGGGACAGGGGGCTCGACAATGAGCAGTTCTTC
>TRBJ1-4|NA|TRBV30|NA
CAWSVAGKRNEKLFF
TGTGCCTGGAGCGTGGCCGGGAAGAGAAATGAAAAACTGTTTTTT
>TRBJ2-2|TRBD1|TRBV10-2|NA
CASKLKTGATGELFF
TGCGCCAGCAAGCTGAAGACAGGGGCTACCGGGGAGCTGTTTTTT
>TRBJ2-3|NA|TRBV30|NA
CAWSEAPGIDTQYF
TGTGCCTGGAGTGAAGCCCCAGGGATAGATACGCAGTATTTT
>TRBJ1-5|NA|TRBV6-5|NA
CASSPTGYSNQPQHF
TGTGCCAGCAGCCCGACTGGATATAGCAATCAGCCCCAGCATTTT
>TRBJ2-3|TRBD2|TRBV7-9|NA
CASSLSGGGGTQYF
TGTGCCAGCAGCCTTAGCGGGGGAGGGGGTACGCAGTATTTT
>TRBJ2-2|NA|TRBV7-3|NA
CASSISGSGELFF
TGTGCCAGCAGCATTAGCGGATCCGGGGAGCTGTTTTTT
>TRBJ1-6|TRBD1|TRBV19|NA
CASSSDRNSPLHF
TGTGCCAGTAGTTCGGACAGGAATTCACCCCTCCACTTT
>TRBJ2-3|TRBD1|TRBV5-1|NA
CASQGAGTDTQYF
TGCGCCAGCCAGGGGGCGGGCACAGATACGCAGTATTTT
>TRBJ1-1|NA|TRBV6-6|NA
CASSYSRLTEAFF
TGTGCCAGCAGTTACTCGAGGCTAACTGAAGCTTTCTTT
>TRBJ2-1|NA|TRBV27|NA
CASSLQNNEQFF
TGTGCCAGCAGTTTACAGAACAATGAGCAGTTCTTC
>TRBJ1-5|TRBD1|TRBV6-1|NA
CASSARQGLDNQPQHF
TGTGCCAGCAGTGCTAGACAGGGGTTGGACAATCAGCCCCAGCATTTT
>TRBJ2-4|TRBD1|TRBV6-1|NA
CASSELTTGDNIQYF
TGTGCCAGCAGTGAATTAACTACAGGGGACAACATTCAGTACTTC
>TRBJ1-5|TRBD1|TRBV19|NA
CASSTLTGWDNQPQHF
TGTGCCAGTAGTACCTTGACAGGGTGGGACAATCAGCCCCAGCATTTT
>TRBJ2-1|NA|TRBV7-3|NA
CASSPDRGSYNEQFF
TGTGCCAGCAGCCCTGACCGGGGTTCCTACAATGAGCAGTTCTTC
>TRBJ2-7|TRBD2|TRBV5-6|NA
CASSLGGGYEQYF
TGTGCCAGCAGCTTGGGCGGGGGCTACGAGCAGTACTTC
>TRBJ1-2|TRBD1|TRBV14|NA
CASSQDGDRGHYGYTF
TGTGCCAGCAGCCAAGATGGGGACAGGGGTCACTATGGCTACACCTTC
>TRBJ1-2|TRBD1|TRBV5-4|once
CASSLGGRGQGYTF
TGTGCCAGCAGCTTGGGGGGTAGGGGGCAAGGCTACACCTTC
>TRBJ2-3|TRBD2|TRBV12-5|NA
CASGLVRSGGYTDTQYF
TGTGCTAGTGGTTTGGTCCGTAGCGGGGGGTACACAGATACGCAGTATTTT
>TRBJ2-5|TRBD2|TRBV6-5|NA
CASSPSGGTQYF
TGTGCCAGCAGTCCCTCGGGGGGGACCCAGTACTTC
>TRBJ2-7|TRBD1|TRBV13|NA
CASSQFGTGANEQYF
TGTGCCAGCAGCCAATTCGGGACAGGGGCCAACGAGCAGTACTTC
>TRBJ2-3|TRBD2|TRBV10-3|NA
CAISGVAGTSGGRGNTQYF
TGTGCCATCAGCGGGGTCGCCGGGACTAGCGGGGGGAGAGGAAATACGCAGTATTTT
>TRBJ2-7|NA|TRBV2|NA
CASSVQLAYEQYF
TGTGCCAGCAGTGTACAACTAGCCTACGAGCAGTACTTC
>TRBJ2-7|NA|TRBV19|NA
CASSGLADYEQYF
TGTGCCAGTAGCGGCCTAGCAGACTACGAGCAGTACTTC
>TRBJ2-4|NA|TRBV27|NA
CASSFDRLAKNIQYF
TGTGCCAGCAGTTTTGACAGATTAGCCAAAAACATTCAGTACTTC
>TRBJ1-1|NA|TRBV11-2|NA
CASSLATATEAFF
TGTGCCAGCAGCTTAGCGACAGCCACTGAAGCTTTCTTT
>TRBJ2-7|NA|TRBV6-5|NA
CARSLFSGSYEQYF
TGTGCCAGAAGCCTATTTAGCGGTTCCTACGAGCAGTACTTC
>TRBJ1-5|TRBD1|TRBV6-1|NA
CASSEQGGQPQHF
TGTGCCAGCAGTGAGCAGGGGGGTCAGCCCCAGCATTTT
>TRBJ2-1|NA|TRBV6-6|NA
CASSYSSGNNEQFF
TGTGCCAGCAGTTACTCTAGCGGAAACAATGAGCAGTTCTTC
>TRBJ2-3|TRBD2|TRBV2|NA
CASSVSAGVTDTQYF
TGTGCCAGCAGTGTATCAGCGGGGGTGACAGATACGCAGTATTTT
>TRBJ1-1|NA|TRBV28|NA
CASSFLAIQLNTEAFF
TGTGCCAGCAGTTTCCTAGCTATACAATTAAACACTGAAGCTTTCTTT